The T cell receptor beta chain described here comes from a study of T cell repertoires in cytomegalovirus infection. Study background: Public TCR beta signature analysis indicated the presence of both CMV infection and matching HLA type.

A single record per CDR3 protein comes from TCRdb applying MiXCR to the reads. The sample has about 310,000 distinct CDR3 sequences, roughly 25% seen once. This clonotype was seen only a few times. What it binds is unknown. The material was cultured PBMCs, obtained from culture after CMV antigen stimulation. The TCR comes from a human donor in good health (CMV status not recorded). Some clones in this sample may be carry-over from other donors' samples.

The DNA of the CDR3 is TGTGCCAGCAGTGGCCCAGGGGGCCATGGCTACACCTTC. It translates to CASSGPGGHGYTF. V usage is TRBV25-1 and J usage is TRBJ1-2; 8 bases match TRBD1. J gave up 6 bases and V 4 bases, and 4 bases lay outside the gene matches. The CDR3 consists of 13 residues. Germline V lookup: CDR1 MGHDK, CDR2 SYGVNS.